These T cell receptor beta chains were read from a single sample in a study of tumor T cells in aggressive B-cell lymphoma. The data were produced by immunoSEQ multiplex PCR, yet TCRdb's version contains in-frame clones alone and is incomplete. The data show approximately 3,000 clones, about 85% seen once. Sequenced material: tumor tissue. These receptors all stem from an adult with diffuse large B cell lymphoma. Both conserved end residues are part of each CDR3. D genes are given only for firm matches. Not all rows give a size; the values are once, few, many and, for expanded clones, a class.

>TRBJ1-4|TRBV21-1|once|-
TGTGCCAGCAGCAAAGATAACAGGCCGAGGGAAAAACTGTTTTTT
CASSKDNRPREKLFF
>TRBJ2-1|TRBV5-1|-|TRBD2
TGCGCCAGCAGCTTGCTCTCTAGCGGGGGGTGGAATGAGCAGTTCTTC
CASSLLSSGGWNEQFF
>TRBJ2-3|TRBV13|once|TRBD2
TGTGCCAGCAGCTTAGGACTAGCGGGGGGTCGCACAGATACGCAGTATTTT
CASSLGLAGGRTDTQYF
>TRBJ2-7|TRBV5-1|-|TRBD1
TGCGCCAGCAGCTTGGTCGGACAGGGCTCCCACGAGCAGTACTTC
CASSLVGQGSHEQYF
>TRBJ1-2|TRBV6-5|-|TRBD1
TGTGCCAGCATGGGGACCCGACAGGGTGACTACACCTTC
CASMGTRQGDYTF
>TRBJ2-7|TRBV18|once|-
TGTGCCAGCTCACCACCACCAGGGATCTACGAGCAGTACTTC
CASSPPPGIYEQYF
>TRBJ2-3|TRBV2|once|-
TGTGCCAGCTCTGGACTCTCTAGCACAGATACGCAGTATTTT
CASSGLSSTDTQYF
>TRBJ1-1|TRBV5-1|once|-
TGCGCCAGCAGCTTTACAGGGCTGAACACTGAAGCTTTCTTT
CASSFTGLNTEAFF
>TRBJ1-5|TRBV10-2|few|-
TGCGCCAGCAGTGATGGGAGGGGGGTGCCCCAGCATTTT
CASSDGRGVPQHF
>TRBJ2-3|TRBV11-1|once|TRBD2
TGTGCCAGCAGACAAACCGGGGGGAGTGGTACGCAGTATTTT
CASRQTGGSGTQYF